Reported below is one T cell receptor (beta chain). The junction departs from germline at one end; a sequencing error may be responsible. This CDR3 is built from 15 residues. The V gene's germline CDR1 is KGHSH and CDR2 LQKENI. This record belongs to a study of T-cell reconstitution after alpha-beta-depleted transplantation in children. TCRbeta library construction was performed incorporating unique molecular identifiers. Via MiXCR, TCRdb re-called the PCR reads, giving one row per CDR3 protein. The table shows hundreds of thousands of distinct CDR3 sequences, with roughly 13% occurring only once. Material: PBMCs, obtained before TCRalphabeta/CD19-depleted stem cell transplant. The receptor's source is a girl aged 2-10 years with congenital amegakaryocytic thrombocytopenia, due to receive a stem cell transplant. The V and J genes are TRBV18 and TRBJ2-2; TRBD1 matches at 9 bases. In nucleotides, the CDR3 is TGTGCCAGCTCACCGGGACAGGGAAACACCGGGGAGCTGATTTTT. As protein: CASSPGQGNTGELIF.